The 10 T cell receptor beta chains given below trace back to one sample, sequenced in a study of blood T cell repertoires in COVID-19. Profiled with immunoSEQ multiplex PCR; TCRdb holds only in-frame clones, not every one. The repertoire holds 30,000 to 40,000 clones, with 80% as singletons. Sequences were obtained from peripheral blood. These receptor sequences come from a man of 80 years or more with acute or convalescent COVID-19.

This clone was seen just once. The genes are TRBV7-8 and TRBJ2-5; D is perhaps TRBD1 or TRBD2 (5 bases each). The germline gives CDR1 SGHVS, CDR2 FQNEAQ. Trimming removed 5 bases from V and 1 base from J, with 11 bases in between. The length of the CDR3 is 14 residues. The CDR3: CASSQGGGQETQYF. CDR3 DNA sequence: TGTGCCAGCAGCCAGGGCGGAGGCCAAGAGACCCAGTACTTC. The full variable domain, with the rest looked up from reference TRBV7-8 and TRBJ2-5, is GAGVSQSPRYKVAKRGQDVALRCDPISGHVSLFWYQQALGQGPEFLTYFQNEAQLDKSGLPSDRFFAERPEGSVSTLKIQRTQQEDSAVYLCASSQGGGQETQYFGPGTRLLVL.

J is TRBJ2-7 and V is TRBV7-2; 10 positions match TRBD2. Germline V gene data show CDR1 as SGHTA and CDR2 as FQGNSA. The CDR3 extends over 17 amino acids. With V trimmed by 1 base and J by 0 bases, 6 bases remained unmatched. As DNA, the CDR3 is TGTGCCAGCAGCTTAGGCGCTAGCGGGAGAAACTCCTACGAGCAGTACTTC. This translates into CASSLGASGRNSYEQYF.

The chain employs TRBV6-6 and TRBJ2-1, with D uncertain. CDR1 is MNHNY, CDR2 SVGAGI, per germline (reference sequence). V shed 6 bases and J shed 5 bases, with 8 bases lying between them. The CDR3 extends over 12 amino acids. Written as DNA, the CDR3 is TGTGCCAGCAGGATAGAGGACAATGAGCAGTTCTTC. Amino acids: CASRIEDNEQFF.

This chain joins TRBV9 and TRBJ2-2; D is ambiguous. CDR3 length equals 13 residues. Germline-derived CDR1 and CDR2 are SGDLS and YYNGEE. The V end lost 0 bases, the J end lost 4 bases, and 4 bases lay between the germline ends. The CDR3 loop is CASSVVLTGELFF. The CDR3 nucleotides are TGTGCCAGCAGCGTAGTTCTCACCGGGGAGCTGTTTTTT.

This rearrangement joins TRBV6-5 to TRBJ2-5; D possibly corresponds to TRBD2 (6 bases). The CDR3 is made up of 13 amino acids. Trimming took 3 bases from V and 3 from J, leaving 8 bases between them. The V gene's germline CDR1 is MNHEY and CDR2 SVGAGI. CDR3 loop: CASSYRGKETQYF. The DNA of the CDR3 is TGTGCCAGCAGTTATCGGGGGAAAGAGACCCAGTACTTC.

This clone turned up a few times. The CDR3 is CASSQRTGGESTEAFF. CDR3 in DNA: TGCGCCAGCAGCCAAAGAACAGGGGGCGAGAGCACTGAAGCTTTCTTT. This chain uses TRBV4-1 with TRBJ1-1; 9 nucleotides agree with TRBD1. CDR1 MGHRA and CDR2 YSYEKL come from the germline V gene. V dropped 2 bases and J dropped 4; count of bases not matched to a gene: 8. This CDR3 spans 16 amino acids.

The rearrangement links TRBV6-5 to TRBJ1-1; TRBD1 aligns across 9 bases. The J segment lost 6 bases and the V segment lost 7 bases, leaving 6 bases of the junction unmatched. Germline values: CDR1 MNHEY, CDR2 SVGAGI. The CDR3 contains 13 residues. The CDR3 nucleotides are TGTGCCAGCACCCCGGGACAGGGCTCTGAAGCTTTCTTT. Translating it yields CASTPGQGSEAFF.

The chain carries TRBV7-2 and TRBJ2-2; D not resolved. Germline CDR1 SGHTA, CDR2 FQGNSA. The ends were cut back, 0 bases at V and 1 base at J, with 6 bases in the middle. CDR3 length: 15 amino acids. The CDR3 DNA follows: TGTGCCAGCAGCTTAGCGCTAAGGAACACCGGGGAGCTGTTTTTT. It translates to CASSLALRNTGELFF. The full variable domain, in which reference TRBV7-2 and TRBJ2-2 provide the parts outside the CDR3, is GAGVSQSPSNKVTEKGKDVELRCDPISGHTALYWYRQSLGQGLEFLIYFQGNSAPDKSGLPSDRFSAERTGGSVSTLTIQRTQQEDSAVYLCASSLALRNTGELFFGEGSRLTVL.

The chain has TRBV7-9 and TRBJ2-3; a possible D gene is TRBD1 (6 bases). V was trimmed by 10 bases and J by 2 bases, leaving 10 bases between them. Germline V lookup: CDR1 SEHNR, CDR2 FQNEAQ (reference sequence). CDR3 length: 12 residues. This chain's CDR3 is CAIRGITDTQYF. CDR3 nucleotide sequence: TGTGCCATTAGGGGGATCACAGATACGCAGTATTTT.

This clone was seen a handful of times. The chain has TRBV9 and TRBJ2-1; 9 bases match TRBD2. The CDR3 spans 17 residues. The germline CDR1 and CDR2 sequences are SGDLS and YYNGEE. With 0 bases clipped from V and 5 bases from J, the junction kept 9 bases outside the gene matches. The CDR3 nucleotides are TGTGCCAGCAGCGTAGCTCGGCTAGCGGGAAGAGACAATGAGCAGTTCTTC. Amino acids: CASSVARLAGRDNEQFF.